Sequencing of this T cell receptor beta chain was carried out in a study of T cells in localized non-small cell lung cancer. General observations from the study: Longer overall survival associated with higher blood T cell density; shorter survival with higher adjacent-lung clonality. A median roughly 50 of the top 100 tumor clones appeared in adjacent lung. Because only a single region of the tumor was sequenced, heterogeneity remains possible. Among the tissues sampled, uninvolved adjacent lung had the highest T cell clonality, above tumor.

Some clones are missing from TCRdb's copy, which holds only in-frame ones; the method was immunoSEQ multiplex PCR. The sample contains around 55,000 clones, around 84% of which appear only once. Trimming at V came to 0 bases and at J to 11 bases, leaving 3 bases not matched to a gene. The CDR3 has 13 amino acids. In germline, CDR1 is WNHNN, CDR2 SYGVQD (reference sequence). This clone is medium-sized (0.01 to 0.1%) within its sample. Its cognate antigen is unknown. The V call is TRBV10-1, the J call TRBJ1-1; TRBD1 agrees at 10 bases. The sample consisted of PBMCs, taken before any cancer treatment. The origin of this receptor is a female donor with stage II lung adenocarcinoma. CDR3 sequence (DNA): TGCGCCAGCAGTGAGTCAGGGACAGGGGAGGCTTTCTTT. Protein sequence: CASSESGTGEAFF.